The source of this TCR beta chain is a study of cytomegalovirus exposure and HLA in healthy donors. Findings and limits, study-wide: Rarity marked most TCR sequences, yet some public TCRs occurred in many donors.

The CDR3 consists of 15 residues. Germline V CDR1 and CDR2: SGHRS, YFSETQ. J lost 4 bases, V lost 4 bases, and 8 bases had no gene match. This clone has a single count. The antigen remains undetermined. PCR involved 60 Vbeta and 13 Jbeta primers. Clones were read by immunoSEQ multiplex PCR, and TCRdb kept only the in-frame ones, dropping some. The sample holds 200,000 to 250,000 clones, 82% seen once. The sequence was obtained from a woman aged 40 to 50 in good health and CMV-seronegative. Source material: PBMCs. This rearrangement joins TRBV5-1 to TRBJ2-5; 9 positions match TRBD1. CDR3 DNA sequence: TGCGCCAGCAGCAAGTTACAGGGGGCTGGAGAGACCCAGTACTTC. Amino acid sequence: CASSKLQGAGETQYF.